This T cell receptor (beta chain) emerged from a study of tumor-infiltrating lymphocytes in primary liver carcinoma. General study findings and limits: Reduced overlap was seen in tumor-adjacent and tumor-blood pairs versus tumor region pairs. Blood fell significantly below tumors in its top-250-clone fraction (p = 0.039).

TCR beta cDNA came from approximately 0.55 ug total RNA, primed with a constant-region primer. Slightly modified ARM-PCR served as the procedure for the TCR beta libraries. These libraries came from three rounds of nested multiplex PCR. Both of the initial two PCR rounds ran for about 11 cycles and employed TRBV1-TRBV30 forward primers alongside a C-beta reverse primer. MiXCR, run by TCRdb on the multiplex PCR reads, gives a single entry per CDR3 protein. The table records roughly 70,000 distinct CDR3 sequences, roughly two thirds of them present only once. Remarks on this clonotype: What it binds is unknown.

CDR1 is SQVTM and CDR2 is ANQGSEA in the germline V gene. Trimming cost V 2 bases and J 5 bases, with 18 bases left between them. The CDR3 spans 15 residues. Joint extraction of RNA and DNA used about 17-32 mg of bulk tissue that was unsorted. Sequenced material: liver tumor tissue from sampling region 4. Noted subset: tumor region T4, right-lateral pole. V and J are TRBV29-1 and TRBJ2-5; D is unresolved. This clonotype originated in a man in his forties with primary liver carcinoma and hepatitis B virus infection. CDR3 nucleotides: TGCAGCGTTGAATCCGCGGCGCATAGATCGGAGACCCAGTACTTC. Translation: CSVESAAHRSETQYF.